This T cell receptor (beta chain) was recorded in a study of cytomegalovirus exposure and HLA in healthy donors. The assay was immunoSEQ multiplex PCR, and TCRdb's table has in-frame clones only and misses some. The sample consists of 65,000 to 75,000 clones, around 94% of them appearing once. Looked up from germline, CDR1 is SEHNR and CDR2 is FQNEAQ (reference sequence). V lost 2 bases, J lost 1 base, and 6 bases lay in between. The CDR3 is 14 amino acids. The sequencing input was PBMCs. This TCR derives from a young woman in good health and CMV-seropositive. The chain is built from TRBV7-9 and TRBJ1-5; D remains ambiguous. The CDR3, as DNA: TGTGCCAGCAGCTTAACGGGAAGCAATCAGCCCCAGCATTTT. Protein sequence: CASSLTGSNQPQHF.